This TCR beta chain appears in the sequencing data of a study of T cells expressing NK-cell markers. Study-wide results and limits: About 1.0-7.5% of CD8+ T cells in several donors belonged to dominant NKG2C+ clonotypes. Clones of NKG2C+ T cells that had expanded were of unclear HCMV specificity.

With the 5' RACE reads reprocessed, TCRdb shows one record per CDR3 protein and no DNA. The table lists roughly 420,000 distinct CDR3 sequences. The CDR3 is 16 residues long. Per germline, CDR1 SQVTM and CDR2 ANQGSEA. Note on this clonotype: Antigen: not known.

The sample was blood T cells: a sorted CD56 or NKG2C T cell subset, CD4+ or CD8+ T cells, or bulk PBMC T cells (not recorded which). The chain carries TRBV29-1 and TRBJ2-1; lacking DNA, the TRBD1 call made by TCRdb goes unchecked. The receptor's source is a woman aged 18 to 69 in good health. Here the CDR3 reads CSVIRGWGSAYNEQFF.